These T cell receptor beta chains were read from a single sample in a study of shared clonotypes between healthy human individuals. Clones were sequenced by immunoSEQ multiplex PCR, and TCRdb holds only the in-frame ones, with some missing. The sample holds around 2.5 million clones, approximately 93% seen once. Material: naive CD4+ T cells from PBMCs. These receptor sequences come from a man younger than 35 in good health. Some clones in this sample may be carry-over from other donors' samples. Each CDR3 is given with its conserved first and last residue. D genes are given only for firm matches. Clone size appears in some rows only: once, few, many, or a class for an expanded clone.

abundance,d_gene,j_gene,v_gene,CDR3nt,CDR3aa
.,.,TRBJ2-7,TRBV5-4,TGTGCCAGCACCCATGCTGGGGCCTACGAGCAGTACTTC,CASTHAGAYEQYF
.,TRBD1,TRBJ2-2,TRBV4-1,TGCGCCAGCAGCCACTCACCGGGACAGGGCCCCGGGGAGCTGTTTTTT,CASSHSPGQGPGELFF
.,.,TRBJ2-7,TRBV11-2,TGTGCCAGCAGCTTAGACCGAGGAGGGGCCTACGAGCAGTACTTC,CASSLDRGGAYEQYF
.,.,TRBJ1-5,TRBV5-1,TGCGCCAGCAGCGGGGGCGCGGGACAGCCCCAGCATTTT,CASSGGAGQPQHF
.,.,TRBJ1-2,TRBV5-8,TGTGCCAGCATGAGGTCTGCCCGTACGTCCTATGGCTACACCTTC,CASMRSARTSYGYTF
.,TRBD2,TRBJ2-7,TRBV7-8,TGTGCCAGCAGCTTCGCGGGAGCCGAGCAGTACTTC,CASSFAGAEQYF
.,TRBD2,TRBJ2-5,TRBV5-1,TGCGCCAGCAGCTCACGACTAGCGGGAGAGACCCAGTACTTC,CASSSRLAGETQYF
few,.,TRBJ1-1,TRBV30,TGTGCCTGGGGTGCGACAGGTTTTACTGAAGCTTTCTTT,CAWGATGFTEAFF
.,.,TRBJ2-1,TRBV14,TGTGCCAGCAGCCAAGGTGCCAGCTCCTACAATGAGCAGTTCTTC,CASSQGASSYNEQFF
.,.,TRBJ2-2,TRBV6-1,TGTGCCAGCAGTGAATCCTTTTTTCCGACCGGGGAGCTGTTTTTT,CASSESFFPTGELFF
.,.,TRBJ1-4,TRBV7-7,TGTGCCAGCAGCTTAGGACAGGATGAAAAACTGTTTTTT,CASSLGQDEKLFF
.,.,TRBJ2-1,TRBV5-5,TGTGCCAGCATTACCGAACTCAGGGCCCGGAATGAGCAGTTCTTC,CASITELRARNEQFF
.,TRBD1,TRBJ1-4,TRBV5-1,TGCGCCAGCAGCCCCGCGGGGACAGGGAGTGAAAAACTGTTTTTT,CASSPAGTGSEKLFF
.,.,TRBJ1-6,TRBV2,TGTGCCAGCAGGCCTCAGGGCATCGATAATTCACCCCTCCACTTT,CASRPQGIDNSPLHF
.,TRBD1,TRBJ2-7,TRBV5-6,TGTGTCAGCAGCTTGCTGGGACAGGAATACTACGAGCAGTACTTC,CVSSLLGQEYYEQYF
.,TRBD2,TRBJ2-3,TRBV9,TGTGCCAGCAGCGTCACTAGCGGGACTACAGATACGCAGTATTTT,CASSVTSGTTDTQYF